This T cell receptor (beta chain) appears in the sequencing data of a study of cytomegalovirus exposure and HLA in healthy donors. Germline CDR1 and CDR2: SGHDT and YYEEEE. This CDR3 is built from 15 residues. The V and J ends lost 2 bases and 4 bases, in that order; junction bases with no gene match: 7. With 60 Vbeta and 13 Jbeta primers, the PCR was carried out. Using immunoSEQ multiplex PCR, the repertoire was profiled, and TCRdb retains in-frame clones only, with some absent. The data hold fewer than 200,000 clones, with around 72% observed a single time. This clone was observed once. The rearrangement links TRBV5-6 to TRBJ1-2; TRBD1 agrees at 8 bases. This TCR was sampled from a man aged 35-49 years in good health and CMV-seropositive. Material for sequencing was PBMCs. CDR3 residues: CASSFSGGGGYGYTF. CDR3 nucleotides: TGTGCCAGCAGCTTTTCAGGGGGCGGGGGCTATGGCTACACCTTC.